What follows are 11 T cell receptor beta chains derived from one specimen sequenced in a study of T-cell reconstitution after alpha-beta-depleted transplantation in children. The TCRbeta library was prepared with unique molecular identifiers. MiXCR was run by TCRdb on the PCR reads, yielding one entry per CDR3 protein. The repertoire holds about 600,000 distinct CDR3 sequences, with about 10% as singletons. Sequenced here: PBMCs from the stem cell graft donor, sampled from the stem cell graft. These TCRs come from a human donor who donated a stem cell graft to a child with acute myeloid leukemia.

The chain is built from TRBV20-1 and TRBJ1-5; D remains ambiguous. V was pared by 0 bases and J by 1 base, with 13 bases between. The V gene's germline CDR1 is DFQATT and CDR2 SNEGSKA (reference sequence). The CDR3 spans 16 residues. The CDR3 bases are TGCAGTGCTAGAGATAGGGCAGGTCGCAGCAATCAGCCCCAGCATTTT. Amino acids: CSARDRAGRSNQPQHF.

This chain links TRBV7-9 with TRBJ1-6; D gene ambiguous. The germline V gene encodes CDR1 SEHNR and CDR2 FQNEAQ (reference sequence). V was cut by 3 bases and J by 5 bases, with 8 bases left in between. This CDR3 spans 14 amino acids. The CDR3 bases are TGTGCCAGCAGCTTGACTGTCGATAATTCACCCCTCCACTTT. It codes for CASSLTVDNSPLHF. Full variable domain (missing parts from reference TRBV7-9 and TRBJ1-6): DTGVSQNPRHKITKRGQNVTFRCDPISEHNRLYWYRQTLGQGPEFLTYFQNEAQLEKSRLLSDRFSAERPKGSFSTLEIQRTEQGDSAMYLCASSLTVDNSPLHFGNGTRLTVT.

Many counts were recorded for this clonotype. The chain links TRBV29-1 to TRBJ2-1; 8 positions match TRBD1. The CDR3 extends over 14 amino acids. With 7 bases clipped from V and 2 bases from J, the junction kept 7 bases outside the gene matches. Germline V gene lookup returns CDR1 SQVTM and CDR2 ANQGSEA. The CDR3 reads CSGGQGVTYNEQFF. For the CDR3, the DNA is TGCAGCGGCGGACAGGGAGTGACCTACAATGAGCAGTTCTTC.

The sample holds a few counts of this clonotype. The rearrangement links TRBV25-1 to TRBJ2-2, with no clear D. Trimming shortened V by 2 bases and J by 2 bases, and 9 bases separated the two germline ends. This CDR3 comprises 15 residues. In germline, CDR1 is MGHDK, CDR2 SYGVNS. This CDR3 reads CASSETRRNTGELFF. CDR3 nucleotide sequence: TGTGCCAGCAGTGAAACTCGCAGAAACACCGGGGAGCTGTTTTTT.

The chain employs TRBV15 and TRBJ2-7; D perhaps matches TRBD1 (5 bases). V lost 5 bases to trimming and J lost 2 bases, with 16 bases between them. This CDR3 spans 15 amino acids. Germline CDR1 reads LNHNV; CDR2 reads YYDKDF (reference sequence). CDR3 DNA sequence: TGTGCCACCAGCTCTCATGGGGCAGCTACCTACGAGCAGTACTTC. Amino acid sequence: CATSSHGAATYEQYF.

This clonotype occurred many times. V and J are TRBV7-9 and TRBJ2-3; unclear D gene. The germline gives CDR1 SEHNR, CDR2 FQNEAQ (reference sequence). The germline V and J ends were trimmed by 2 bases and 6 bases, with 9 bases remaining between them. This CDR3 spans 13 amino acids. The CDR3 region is CASSLLAGDTQYF. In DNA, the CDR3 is TGTGCCAGCAGCTTACTGGCCGGGGATACGCAGTATTTT.

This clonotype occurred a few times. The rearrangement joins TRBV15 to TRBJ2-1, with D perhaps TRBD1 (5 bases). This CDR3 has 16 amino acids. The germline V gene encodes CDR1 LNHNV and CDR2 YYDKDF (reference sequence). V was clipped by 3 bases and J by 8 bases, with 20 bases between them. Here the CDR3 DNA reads TGTGCCACCAGCAGGACGTTGGGGCCCTCTGGGGATGAGCAGTTCTTC. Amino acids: CATSRTLGPSGDEQFF.

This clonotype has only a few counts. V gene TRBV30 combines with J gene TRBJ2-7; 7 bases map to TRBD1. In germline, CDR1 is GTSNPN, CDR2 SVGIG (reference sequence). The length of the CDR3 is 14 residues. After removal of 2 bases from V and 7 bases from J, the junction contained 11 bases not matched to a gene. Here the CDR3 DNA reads TGTGCCTGGAGTCCTTGGCAGGGGGAACGGGAGCAGTACTTC. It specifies CAWSPWQGEREQYF.

The CDR3 nucleotides are TGTGCCAGCAGTTATGCTAGCGGGAGCTCCTACGAGCAGTACTTC. It encodes CASSYASGSSYEQYF. V usage is TRBV12-3 or TRBV12-4 and J usage is TRBJ2-7, with 10 bases lining up with TRBD2. The CDR3 is 15 residues long. After removal of 4 bases from V and 0 bases from J, the junction contained 3 bases not matched to a gene.

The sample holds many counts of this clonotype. The CDR3 spells CASTAGGIQGEQFF. The CDR3 DNA sequence: TGTGCCAGCACCGCCGGCGGAATCCAGGGTGAGCAGTTCTTC. The genes are TRBV28 and TRBJ2-1; TRBD1 is a possible D gene (5 bases). Trimming stripped 7 bases from V and 9 bases from J, with 19 bases between. Per germline, CDR1 MDHEN and CDR2 SYDVKM. The CDR3 is 14 amino acids.

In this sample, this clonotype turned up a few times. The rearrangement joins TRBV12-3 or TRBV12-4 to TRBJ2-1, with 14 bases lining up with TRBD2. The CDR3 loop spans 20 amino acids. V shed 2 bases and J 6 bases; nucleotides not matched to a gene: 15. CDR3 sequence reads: CASSLNPTWGLAGEVNEQFF. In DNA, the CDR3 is TGTGCCAGCAGTTTAAATCCTACCTGGGGACTAGCGGGAGAAGTCAATGAGCAGTTCTTC.